Described below is a single T cell receptor beta chain sequence and its context. The target antigen is unknown. Unmatched junction bases numbered 5, after V lost 5 bases and J lost 1 base. Germline values: CDR1 SGHVS, CDR2 FQNEAQ. The CDR3 consists of 15 residues. Assay: immunoSEQ multiplex PCR; the TCRdb copy retains only in-frame clones and omits some. The data contain approximately 70,000 clones, 75% to 95% of them seen just once; the ten biggest clones take up more than 0.85%. This specimen belongs to a study of OX40 agonist ivuxolimab in advanced cancers. On the study more broadly: Patients were treated with ivuxolimab, an agonistic anti-OX40 (CD134) antibody. Patients in the trial were receiving intravenous ivuxolimab every 2 weeks, at doses of 0.01 to 10 mg/kg. Dose-escalation cases comprised hepatocellular carcinoma, melanoma, renal cell or head and neck cancer. Study findings and constraints: More expanded clones were found, on average, in CD8+ than in CD4+ T cells.

Sequenced material: CD4+ or CD8+ T cells sorted from blood, taken in a trial of the OX40 agonist ivuxolimab. The source is an adult with an advanced solid tumor such as melanoma, head and neck, liver or kidney cancer. The V and J genes are TRBV7-8 and TRBJ2-7; 10 positions agree with TRBD2. CDR3 nucleotides: TGTGCCAGCAGCCGCCGGACTAGCGGATCCTACGAGCAGTACTTC. Protein sequence: CASSRRTSGSYEQYF.